This TCR beta chain was retrieved from a study of shared clonotypes between healthy human individuals. Study-wide findings and caveats: Shared across several donors were roughly 5% of the naive CD4 clonotypes. Clonotype sharing among donors was thought likely to change with sequencing depth.

In regard to this clone: The antigen is unknown.

Investigators spread the genomic DNA of each subset evenly over several immunoSEQ plates. Replicate PCRs run on sorted subsets employed around 200 ng DNA, approximately 30,000 T cell genomes. This table comes from immunoSEQ multiplex PCR, and its TCRdb copy is limited to in-frame clones, with some not included. This sample has about 2 million clones, with about 95% found just once. Naive CD8 cells lacked CD45RO, underwent positive selection for CCR7 and left out terminally differentiated effector memory CD45RA+ cells. The CDR3 contains 15 residues. Germline V gives CDR1 SNHLY, CDR2 FYNNEI. V lost 9 bases to trimming and J lost 0 bases, with 17 bases between them.

This clonotype was obtained from a man between 18 and 35 years old in good health. The sequenced sample was naive CD8+ T cells sorted from blood. The J gene is TRBJ2-5, the V gene TRBV2; no definite D call. The CDR3 sequence: CASNVAQHYQETQYF. Written as DNA, the CDR3 is TGTGCCAGTAACGTAGCACAGCATTACCAAGAGACCCAGTACTTC.